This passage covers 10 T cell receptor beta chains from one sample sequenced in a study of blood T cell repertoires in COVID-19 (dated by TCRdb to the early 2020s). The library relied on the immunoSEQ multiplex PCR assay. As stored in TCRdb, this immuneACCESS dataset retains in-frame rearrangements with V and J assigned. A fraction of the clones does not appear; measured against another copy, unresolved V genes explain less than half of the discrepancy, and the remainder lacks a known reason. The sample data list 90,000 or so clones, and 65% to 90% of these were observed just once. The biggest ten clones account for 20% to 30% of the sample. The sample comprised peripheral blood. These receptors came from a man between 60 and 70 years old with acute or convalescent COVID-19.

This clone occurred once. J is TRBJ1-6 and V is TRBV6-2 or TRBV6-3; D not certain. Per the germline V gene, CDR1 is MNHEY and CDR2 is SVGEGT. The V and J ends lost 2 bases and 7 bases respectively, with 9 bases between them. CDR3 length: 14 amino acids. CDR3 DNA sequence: TGTGCCAGCAGTTACGGCGGCCTCAATTCACCCCTCCACTTT. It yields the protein CASSYGGLNSPLHF.

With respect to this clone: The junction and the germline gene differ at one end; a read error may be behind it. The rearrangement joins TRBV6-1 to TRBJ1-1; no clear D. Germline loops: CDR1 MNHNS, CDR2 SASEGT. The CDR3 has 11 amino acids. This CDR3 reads CASSEGSEAFF. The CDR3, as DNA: TGTGCCAGCAGCGAAGGTAGTGAAGCTTTCTTT.

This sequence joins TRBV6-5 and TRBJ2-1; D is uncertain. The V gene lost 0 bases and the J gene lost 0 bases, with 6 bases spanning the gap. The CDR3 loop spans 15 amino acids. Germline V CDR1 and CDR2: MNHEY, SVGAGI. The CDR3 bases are TGTGCCAGCAGTTACTCGGGCAGCTCCTACAATGAGCAGTTCTTC. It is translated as CASSYSGSSYNEQFF.

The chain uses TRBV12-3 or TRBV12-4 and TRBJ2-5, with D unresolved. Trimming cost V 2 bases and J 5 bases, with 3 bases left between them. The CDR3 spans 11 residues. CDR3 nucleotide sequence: TGTGCCAGCAGTTTACGGGAGACCCAGTACTTC. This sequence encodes CASSLRETQYF.

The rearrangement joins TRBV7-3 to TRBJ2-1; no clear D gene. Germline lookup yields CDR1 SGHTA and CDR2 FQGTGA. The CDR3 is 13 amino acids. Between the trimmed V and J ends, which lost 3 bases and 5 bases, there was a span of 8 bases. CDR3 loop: CASSFSRNNEQFF. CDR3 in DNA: TGTGCCAGCAGCTTCTCTAGGAACAATGAGCAGTTCTTC.

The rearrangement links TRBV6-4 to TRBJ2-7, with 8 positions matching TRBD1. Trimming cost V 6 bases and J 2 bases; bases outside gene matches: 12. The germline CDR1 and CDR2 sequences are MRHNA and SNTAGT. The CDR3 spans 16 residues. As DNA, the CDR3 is TGTGCCAGCAGCGCACGCCCCGGACAGGGCACCTACGAGCAGTACTTC. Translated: CASSARPGQGTYEQYF.

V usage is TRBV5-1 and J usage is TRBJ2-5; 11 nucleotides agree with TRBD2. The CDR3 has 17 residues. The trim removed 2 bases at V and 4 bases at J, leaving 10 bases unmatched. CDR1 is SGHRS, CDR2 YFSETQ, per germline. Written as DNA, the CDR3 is TGCGCCAGCAGCTTCCGGGGACTAGCGGTTGGGGCAGAGACCCAGTACTTC. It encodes CASSFRGLAVGAETQYF.

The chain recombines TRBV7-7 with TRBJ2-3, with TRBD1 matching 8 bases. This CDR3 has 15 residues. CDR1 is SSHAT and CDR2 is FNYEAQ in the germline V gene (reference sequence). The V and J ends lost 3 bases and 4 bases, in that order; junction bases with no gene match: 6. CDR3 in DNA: TGTGCCAGCAGCTTGACAGGGGTTCCCTCAGATACGCAGTATTTT. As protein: CASSLTGVPSDTQYF. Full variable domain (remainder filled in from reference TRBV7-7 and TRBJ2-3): GAGVSQSPRYKVTKRGQDVTLRCDPISSHATLYWYQQALGQGPEFLTYFNYEAQPDKSGLPSDRFSAERPEGSISTLTIQRTEQRDSAMYRCASSLTGVPSDTQYFGPGTRLTVL.

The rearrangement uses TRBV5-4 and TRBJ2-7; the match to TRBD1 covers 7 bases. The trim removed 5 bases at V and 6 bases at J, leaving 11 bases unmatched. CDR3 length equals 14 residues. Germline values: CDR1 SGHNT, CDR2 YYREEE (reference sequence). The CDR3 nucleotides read TGTGCCAGCAGTGTGACAGGGTCACGGGCCGAGCAGTACTTC. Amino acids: CASSVTGSRAEQYF.

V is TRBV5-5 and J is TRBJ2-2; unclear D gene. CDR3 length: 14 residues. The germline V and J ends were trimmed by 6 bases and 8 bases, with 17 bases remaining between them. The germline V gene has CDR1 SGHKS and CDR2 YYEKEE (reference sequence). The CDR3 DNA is TGTGCCAGCACAAGAGGTGACCTCAGAGGGGAGCTGTTTTTT. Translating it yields CASTRGDLRGELFF.